The 16 T cell receptor beta chains below were found in one sample sequenced in a study of T-cell memory formation after mild COVID-19. Via MiXCR, TCRdb re-called the 5' RACE reads, giving one row per CDR3 protein. The data show about 340,000 distinct CDR3 sequences, with approximately 15% seen just once and under 25% held by the top ten. The specimen was PBMCs or a T cell subset sorted from them (not recorded which). These receptors were collected from a young man who had mild COVID-19 (a few samples of this study predate the infection). Cell type and time point are not known.

This clonotype was recorded at least ten times. The chain joins TRBV5-1 to TRBJ2-2; possibly TRBD1 for D (6 bases). This CDR3 has 14 amino acids. Trimming removed 6 bases at V and 5 bases at J, with 14 bases between. Germline V gene data show CDR1 as SGHRS and CDR2 as YFSETQ. CDR3 nucleotide sequence: TGCGCCAGCACCCCTTGGGGGCTTACCGGGGAGCTGTTTTTT. Protein sequence: CASTPWGLTGELFF.

This clonotype was picked up many times. The chain links TRBV20-1 to TRBJ2-2, with D unresolved. Trimming removed 2 bases at V and 5 bases at J, with 12 bases between. CDR3 length: 14 amino acids. Germline-derived CDR1 and CDR2 are DFQATT and SNEGSKA (reference sequence). CDR3 DNA sequence: TGCAGTGCTAGAACTACGCTAGGGACCGGGGAGCTGTTTTTT. It translates to CSARTTLGTGELFF.

This clonotype was seen more than once but under ten times. This rearrangement joins TRBV12-3 or TRBV12-4 to TRBJ2-3, with TRBD2 matching over 7 bases. The CDR3 spans 14 residues. The junction had 6 bases not matched to a gene; V was cut back by 7 bases and J by 2 bases. CDR3 loop: CASKGRGFTDTQYF. Written as DNA, the CDR3 is TGTGCCAGCAAAGGGCGGGGGTTCACAGATACGCAGTATTTT.

The chain is built from TRBV21-1 and TRBJ2-7. TRBV21-1 is designated a pseudogene. The CDR3 spans 13 residues. The CDR3 DNA sequence: TGTGCCAGCAGCAGAGCAGTAACCTACGAGCAGTACTTC. As protein: CASSRAVTYEQYF.

The rearrangement joins TRBV11-2 to TRBJ2-1; TRBD2 matches 7 bases. The trim removed 5 bases at V and 1 base at J, leaving 8 bases unmatched. CDR3 length: 16 residues. CDR1 and CDR2 (germline): SGHAT, FQNNGV. In nucleotides, the CDR3 is TGTGCCAGCAGCCCCCGGACTAGAGCGTCCTACAATGAGCAGTTCTTC. Protein: CASSPRTRASYNEQFF. Full variable domain (outside the CDR3, taken from reference TRBV11-2 and TRBJ2-1): EAGVAQSPRYKIIEKRQSVAFWCNPISGHATLYWYQQILGQGPKLLIQFQNNGVVDDSQLPKDRFSAERLKGVDSTLKIQPAKLEDSAVYLCASSPRTRASYNEQFFGPGTRLTVL.

This clonotype showed up just a few times. This chain uses TRBV29-1 with TRBJ1-1; D gene unclear. Trimming cost V 4 bases and J 4 bases, with 16 bases left between them. CDR1 is SQVTM and CDR2 is ANQGSEA in the germline V gene. CDR3 length: 14 amino acids. The chain's CDR3 is CSVVGFGVVTEAFF. As DNA, the CDR3 is TGCAGCGTTGTTGGGTTTGGGGTGGTCACTGAAGCTTTCTTT.

The chain has TRBV4-2 and TRBJ2-1; TRBD2 matches at 13 bases. Germline values: CDR1 LGHNA, CDR2 YNFKEQ. The CDR3 loop spans 17 amino acids. The junction had 9 bases not matched to a gene; V was cut back by 3 bases and J by 7 bases. CDR3: CASSHARGTSGENEQFF. The CDR3 coding sequence is TGTGCCAGCAGCCACGCCCGAGGGACTAGCGGGGAAAATGAGCAGTTCTTC.

V is TRBV6-2 or TRBV6-3 and J is TRBJ2-1; perhaps D is TRBD1 or TRBD2 (5 bases each). The ends were cut back, 7 bases at V and 10 bases at J, with 17 bases in the middle. The CDR3 loop spans 13 amino acids. Looked up from germline, CDR1 is MNHEY and CDR2 is SVGEGT. The CDR3 protein is CASTQPPRDEQFF. In DNA form, the CDR3 reads TGTGCCAGCACTCAACCCCCCAGGGACGAGCAGTTCTTC.

This clonotype showed up just a few times. V usage is TRBV5-1 and J usage is TRBJ2-1, with TRBD2 identical over 12 bases. This CDR3 is built from 17 residues. Germline-derived CDR1 and CDR2 are SGHRS and YFSETQ. V was pared by 2 bases and J by 9 bases, with 12 bases of the junction left unmatched. In DNA form, the CDR3 reads TGCGCCAGCAGCTTTGCCACTAGCGGGGGGCCACTGGGTGAGCAGTTCTTC. The encoded protein is CASSFATSGGPLGEQFF.

This clonotype was detected many times. The rearrangement uses TRBV5-1 and TRBJ2-5; D remains unclear. The CDR3 covers 15 residues. V gave up 0 bases and J gave up 5 bases, with 14 bases separating them. Germline V gives CDR1 SGHRS, CDR2 YFSETQ. The CDR3 protein is CASSLVDSGWETQYF. The CDR3 DNA follows: TGCGCCAGCAGCTTGGTCGACTCCGGGTGGGAGACCCAGTACTTC.

There are a few counts of this clonotype. The V and J genes are TRBV5-1 and TRBJ2-2, with TRBD1 matching over 8 bases. V was pared by 4 bases and J by 5 bases, with 10 bases of the junction left unmatched. The CDR3 extends over 16 amino acids. Germline CDR1 is SGHRS and CDR2 is YFSETQ. The CDR3 region is CASSPARDRWTGELFF. CDR3 sequence (DNA): TGCGCCAGCAGCCCGGCCCGGGACAGGTGGACCGGGGAGCTGTTTTTT.

The chain links TRBV15 to TRBJ2-7; D perhaps matches TRBD1 (6 bases). Germline V gene lookup returns CDR1 LNHNV and CDR2 YYDKDF (reference sequence). The length of the CDR3 is 15 residues. The V end was cut by 0 bases, the J end by 3 bases, with 12 bases between. Here the CDR3 DNA reads TGTGCCACCAGCAGAGATATGGGGGCTTTCTACGAGCAGTACGTC. Translation: CATSRDMGAFYEQYV.

Ten or more counts support this clonotype. The chain links TRBV7-9 to TRBJ2-3; 7 bases are a match to TRBD1. The CDR3 length is 13 residues. Germline CDR1 reads SEHNR; CDR2 reads FQNEAQ (reference sequence). After removal of 8 bases from V and 2 bases from J, the junction contained 4 bases not matched to a gene. In nucleotides, the CDR3 is TGTGCCAGCCTACAGGGGCCCACAGATACGCAGTATTTT. This encodes CASLQGPTDTQYF.

The rearrangement joins TRBV4-1 to TRBJ2-7, with a tentative D call TRBD1 (5 bases). CDR1 and CDR2 from the germline V gene are MGHRA and YSYEKL. The CDR3 is made up of 15 amino acids. Trimming pared 0 bases from V and 3 bases from J, leaving 12 bases between. The CDR3 DNA follows: TGCGCCAGCAGCCAAGATGGACAAGGGAACTACGAGCAGTACGTC. Protein: CASSQDGQGNYEQYV.

This clonotype was observed a few times. The chain carries TRBV15 and TRBJ2-7; tentatively, D is TRBD2 (5 bases). The CDR3 is made up of 14 amino acids. The V end was cut by 0 bases, the J end by 3 bases, with 9 bases between. The V gene's germline CDR1 is LNHNV and CDR2 YYDKDF (reference sequence). CDR3 DNA sequence: TGTGCCACCAGCAGAGACCGGGGTAGCTACGAGCAGTACTTC. Translation: CATSRDRGSYEQYF.

In its sample, this clonotype was seen a few times. The chain carries TRBV7-2 and TRBJ1-1; no clear D. CDR3 length equals 15 residues. CDR1 is SGHTA and CDR2 is FQGNSA in the germline V gene. Trimming took 6 bases from V and 1 from J, leaving 15 bases between them. The CDR3 nucleotides are TGTGCCAGCAGATCACCAGGCGTGAGGAACACTGAAGCTTTCTTT. This encodes CASRSPGVRNTEAFF. Full variable domain (rest looked up from reference TRBV7-2 and TRBJ1-1): GAGVSQSPSNKVTEKGKDVELRCDPISGHTALYWYRQSLGQGLEFLIYFQGNSAPDKSGLPSDRFSAERTGGSVSTLTIQRTQQEDSAVYLCASRSPGVRNTEAFFGQGTRLTVV.